The rows below give T cell receptor beta chains drawn from one sample of a study of blood T cell repertoires in COVID-19. Generated by immunoSEQ multiplex PCR, the TCRdb table keeps only in-frame clones and is missing some. The sample gives about 190,000 clones, about 81% of which show up once; 3.2% is in the top ten. Sequenced: PBMCs or T cells enriched from blood (not recorded which). The receptors derive from a woman aged 30 to 39 who had recovered from COVID-19. Both conserved end residues are part of each CDR3. The order of the fields is V gene, D gene, J gene, clone size, CDR3 protein, CDR3 DNA. A D gene is named only where the DNA matches it firmly. Size tells how often a clone was seen (once, few, many) or the class of an expanded clone, and some rows leave it out.

TRBV28	.	TRBJ1-5	.	CASSFRGAGQPQHF	TGTGCCAGCAGTTTCCGGGGGGCAGGTCAGCCCCAGCATTTT
TRBV28	.	TRBJ1-1	.	CASSLTYTEAFF	TGTGCCAGCAGTCTAACTTACACTGAAGCTTTCTTT
TRBV2	.	TRBJ2-1	.	CASSQDRGEQFF	TGTGCCAGCAGCCAGGATCGGGGTGAGCAGTTCTTC
TRBV10-3	TRBD1	TRBJ2-1	.	CAISGGRAGQGKLSYNEQFF	TGTGCCATCAGTGGGGGCCGAGCGGGACAGGGGAAATTATCCTACAATGAGCAGTTCTTC
TRBV4-1	TRBD1	TRBJ2-1	.	CASSQETGSYNEQFF	TGCGCCAGCAGCCAAGAGACAGGGAGTTACAATGAGCAGTTCTTC
TRBV7-9	TRBD1	TRBJ2-3	.	CASSSGTGTTDTQYF	TGTGCCAGCAGCTCCGGGACAGGGACCACAGATACGCAGTATTTT
TRBV28	.	TRBJ1-5	.	CASRTGINQPQHF	TGTGCCAGCAGAACAGGGATCAATCAGCCCCAGCATTTT
TRBV24-1	.	TRBJ1-1	once	CATRGQLNTEAFF	TGTGCCACCAGGGGACAACTGAACACTGAAGCTTTCTTT
TRBV28	TRBD1	TRBJ1-4	.	CASNHRGREKLFF	TGTGCCAGCAACCACAGGGGACGGGAAAAACTGTTTTTT
TRBV6-1	.	TRBJ1-6	once	CASSTGHSPLHF	TGTGCCAGCAGTACTGGTCATTCACCCCTCCACTTT
TRBV27	.	TRBJ1-1	.	CASLRLAGELGTEAFF	TGTGCCAGCCTCCGACTGGCGGGGGAGTTGGGCACTGAAGCTTTCTTT
TRBV28	.	TRBJ2-2	.	CASSPWGVTGELFF	TGTGCCAGCAGCCCGTGGGGAGTGACCGGGGAGCTGTTTTTT
TRBV29-1	TRBD2	TRBJ2-3	.	CSVGPTGGRPDTQYF	TGCAGCGTTGGACCTACGGGCGGGAGGCCAGATACGCAGTATTTT
TRBV27	.	TRBJ1-2	.	CASSSLDSLDYGYTF	TGTGCCAGCAGTTCCCTAGACAGCCTAGACTATGGCTACACCTTC
TRBV5-1	TRBD2	TRBJ2-7	.	CASSLQPGTSGSYEQYF	TGCGCCAGCAGCTTACAACCCGGGACTAGCGGCTCCTACGAGCAGTACTTC
TRBV6-1	.	TRBJ1-2	few	CASSEGEDYGYTF	TGTGCCAGCAGTGAAGGGGAGGACTATGGCTACACCTTC
TRBV27	.	TRBJ2-4	.	CASRFSGDGPNIQYF	TGTGCCAGCAGGTTTAGCGGAGACGGGCCAAACATTCAGTACTTC
TRBV2	.	TRBJ1-2	.	CASSPDSSNYGYTF	TGTGCCAGCAGCCCCGACAGTTCTAACTATGGCTACACCTTC
TRBV19	TRBD1	TRBJ1-2	.	CASSRQGTYGYTF	TGTGCCAGTAGTAGACAGGGGACCTATGGCTACACCTTC
TRBV5-5	TRBD2	TRBJ2-5	.	CASSPGGPSETQYF	TGTGCCAGCAGCCCGGGGGGGCCTAGCGAGACCCAGTACTTC
TRBV19	TRBD1	TRBJ1-6	.	CASNRDRGPVEPLHF	TGTGCCAGTAACCGGGACAGGGGGCCTGTTGAGCCCCTCCACTTT
TRBV28	.	TRBJ2-5	.	CASTRKETQYF	TGTGCCAGCACGAGGAAAGAGACCCAGTACTTC
TRBV6-5	.	TRBJ2-3	.	CASSYPPSGDTDTQYF	TGTGCCAGCAGTTACCCCCCCTCGGGAGACACAGATACGCAGTATTTT
TRBV4-2	.	TRBJ2-6	.	CASSQDRTTSGANVLTF	TGTGCCAGCAGCCAAGATAGAACCACCTCTGGGGCCAACGTCCTGACTTTC
TRBV2	.	TRBJ1-4	.	CASRRWSTLGRGEKLFF	TGTGCCAGCAGGAGGTGGTCAACCTTAGGGCGGGGAGAAAAACTGTTTTTT
TRBV28	TRBD1	TRBJ2-1	.	CASSLTRTGEGGDYNEQFF	TGTGCCAGCAGTTTAACCCGGACAGGGGAAGGGGGGGACTACAATGAGCAGTTCTTC
TRBV3-1/TRBV3-2	TRBD1	TRBJ1-5	.	CASSQESPDRANQPQHF	TGTGCCAGCAGCCAAGAGTCCCCGGACAGGGCCAATCAGCCCCAGCATTTT
TRBV27	TRBD2	TRBJ2-1	.	CASSLLRGVAGAPSANEQFF	TGTGCCAGCAGTTTACTCCGGGGGGTAGCGGGGGCCCCTAGTGCGAATGAGCAGTTCTTC
TRBV28	TRBD2	TRBJ2-5	once	CASSRTSGGARETQYF	TGTGCCAGCAGTCGGACTAGCGGGGGGGCCAGGGAGACCCAGTACTTC
TRBV18	.	TRBJ2-2	.	CASSRNWGDANTGELFF	TGTGCCAGCTCTCGAAATTGGGGGGACGCGAACACCGGGGAGCTGTTTTTT
TRBV7-2	TRBD2	TRBJ2-5	once	CASSSLPSGGGGKTQYF	TGTGCCAGCAGCTCGCTCCCTAGCGGGGGGGGCGGAAAGACCCAGTACTTC
TRBV5-4	.	TRBJ2-7	.	CASSLGGVEQYF	TGTGCCAGCAGCTTGGGCGGGGTCGAGCAGTACTTC
TRBV5-1	TRBD1	TRBJ2-2	.	CASSFPGGYTGELFF	TGCGCCAGCAGCTTCCCAGGGGGATACACCGGGGAGCTGTTTTTT
TRBV9	.	TRBJ1-4	.	CASSASTWGNEKLFF	TGTGCCAGCAGCGCCTCGACTTGGGGCAATGAAAAACTGTTTTTT
TRBV27	TRBD2	TRBJ2-1	once	CASSHFRTSGSNEQFF	TGTGCCAGCAGCCATTTCAGGACTAGCGGGAGTAATGAGCAGTTCTTC
TRBV6-2/TRBV6-3	.	TRBJ2-7	.	CASSYSGATYEQYF	TGTGCCAGCAGTTACTCAGGAGCTACCTACGAGCAGTACTTC
TRBV18	TRBD1	TRBJ1-3	few	CASSQNSLGQGSGNTIYF	TGTGCCAGCTCCCAGAACTCCCTCGGACAGGGGTCTGGAAACACCATATATTTT
TRBV18	TRBD1	TRBJ1-5	.	CASSSTGGGEPQHF	TGTGCCAGCTCATCTACAGGGGGGGGAGAGCCCCAGCATTTT
TRBV9	TRBD1	TRBJ1-3	.	CASSGGTGKGNTIYF	TGTGCCAGCAGCGGGGGGACAGGGAAAGGAAACACCATATATTTT
TRBV6-5	.	TRBJ1-3	.	CASSYLGDRSGNTIYF	TGTGCCAGCAGTTACTTAGGAGACCGCTCTGGAAACACCATATATTTT
TRBV27	TRBD1	TRBJ2-1	.	CASSATRQGLRNEQFF	TGTGCCAGCAGTGCCACTAGACAGGGTTTAAGGAATGAGCAGTTCTTC
TRBV2	.	TRBJ1-1	few	CASSEALLRAAEAFF	TGTGCCAGCAGTGAAGCGCTTCTGAGAGCCGCTGAAGCTTTCTTT
TRBV14	TRBD2	TRBJ2-3	.	CASSPVSGGRHPSTDTQYF	TGTGCCAGCAGCCCAGTTTCGGGCGGGAGACACCCTAGCACAGATACGCAGTATTTT
TRBV14	.	TRBJ2-1	few	CASSQDLGPGNEQFF	TGTGCCAGCAGCCAAGATTTGGGCCCTGGCAATGAGCAGTTCTTC
TRBV19	.	TRBJ2-1	.	CASSSGASYNEQFF	TGTGCCAGTAGTAGCGGGGCCTCCTACAATGAGCAGTTCTTC
TRBV11-2	TRBD1	TRBJ2-5	.	CASSPPGTGMQETQYF	TGTGCCAGCAGCCCACCCGGGACAGGGATGCAGGAGACCCAGTACTTC
TRBV19	.	TRBJ1-1	.	CASSIVSGLAEAFF	TGTGCCAGTAGTATAGTAAGCGGGCTGGCTGAAGCTTTCTTT
TRBV7-2	TRBD1	TRBJ2-2	.	CASSLKGAGGELFF	TGTGCCAGCAGCTTAAAGGGGGCAGGCGGGGAGCTGTTTTTT